These T cell receptor beta chains were read from a single sample in a study of blood T cell repertoires in COVID-19. TCRdb's table, derived via immunoSEQ multiplex PCR, lists solely in-frame clones and lacks some. The repertoire holds approximately 70,000 clones, with over 75% as singletons. The sample comprised peripheral blood. These receptors were obtained from a woman between 18 and 29 years old with acute or convalescent COVID-19. Both conserved end residues are part of each CDR3. Fields, in order: clone size, V gene, D gene, J gene, CDR3 DNA, CDR3 protein. D genes are given only for firm matches. Some rows mark clone size as missing; the rest say once, few, many or name a class of expanded clone.

clone size: NA
V gene: TRBV6-6
D gene: NA
J gene: TRBJ2-1
CDR3 DNA: TGTGCCAGCAGCCCAACCAATAGTGAGCAGTTCTTC
CDR3 protein: CASSPTNSEQFF

clone size: NA
V gene: TRBV27
D gene: TRBD2
J gene: TRBJ2-3
CDR3 DNA: TGTGCCAGCAGTACTAGACTAGCGGGGTTAAAGGGAGATACGCAGTATTTT
CDR3 protein: CASSTRLAGLKGDTQYF

clone size: NA
V gene: TRBV9
D gene: NA
J gene: TRBJ1-6
CDR3 DNA: TGTGCCAGCAGCGAGGATAGCCTCGCCTATAATTCACCCCTCCACTTT
CDR3 protein: CASSEDSLAYNSPLHF

clone size: NA
V gene: TRBV2
D gene: TRBD1
J gene: TRBJ1-1
CDR3 DNA: TGTGCCAGCACGTTGGACACAGGGGACACTGAAGCTTTCTTT
CDR3 protein: CASTLDTGDTEAFF

clone size: NA
V gene: TRBV2
D gene: NA
J gene: TRBJ2-7
CDR3 DNA: TGTGCCGCCGGACAGAACTCCTACGAGCAGTACTTC
CDR3 protein: CAAGQNSYEQYF

clone size: NA
V gene: TRBV7-9
D gene: NA
J gene: TRBJ2-5
CDR3 DNA: TGTGCCAGCAGCTTAGAAGGGGGGACCCAGTACTTC
CDR3 protein: CASSLEGGTQYF

clone size: NA
V gene: TRBV5-4
D gene: TRBD2
J gene: TRBJ2-5
CDR3 DNA: TGTGCCAGCAGCACAAGCTTCGGGACTAGCGGGAACCGGTTAGGGACCCAGTACTTC
CDR3 protein: CASSTSFGTSGNRLGTQYF

clone size: NA
V gene: TRBV5-1
D gene: TRBD2
J gene: TRBJ2-1
CDR3 DNA: TGCGCCAGCAGCTTCCTAGCGGGGATCTCCTACAATGAGCAGTTCTTC
CDR3 protein: CASSFLAGISYNEQFF

clone size: NA
V gene: TRBV25-1
D gene: TRBD1
J gene: TRBJ1-1
CDR3 DNA: TGTGCCAGCAGAGACAGGGGTGGGAACACTGAAGCTTTCTTT
CDR3 protein: CASRDRGGNTEAFF

clone size: NA
V gene: TRBV28
D gene: NA
J gene: TRBJ2-7
CDR3 DNA: TGTGCCAGCAGTGCACCAAAGGAACCGGGACACCCGGTTGTTTACCAGTACGAGCAGTACTTC
CDR3 protein: CASSAPKEPGHPVVYQYEQYF

clone size: NA
V gene: TRBV3-1/TRBV3-2
D gene: NA
J gene: TRBJ1-1
CDR3 DNA: TGTGCCAGCAGCCAATCGGGGTCAGTAGCTGAAGCTTTCTTT
CDR3 protein: CASSQSGSVAEAFF

clone size: NA
V gene: TRBV7-9
D gene: NA
J gene: TRBJ1-1
CDR3 DNA: TGTGCCAGCACCCAGGGTGAGGCTGAAGCTTTCTTT
CDR3 protein: CASTQGEAEAFF

clone size: NA
V gene: TRBV29-1
D gene: NA
J gene: TRBJ1-2
CDR3 DNA: TGCAGCGTTGAGTTTACACAGGGTGACTATGGCTACACCTTC
CDR3 protein: CSVEFTQGDYGYTF

clone size: NA
V gene: TRBV19
D gene: TRBD2
J gene: TRBJ2-1
CDR3 DNA: TGTGCCAGTAGTATACTAGCGGGGGGCAATGAGCAGTTCTTC
CDR3 protein: CASSILAGGNEQFF

clone size: NA
V gene: TRBV6-5
D gene: TRBD2
J gene: TRBJ2-3
CDR3 DNA: TGTGCCAGCAGACCAGGACTAGCAATAGATACGCAGTATTTT
CDR3 protein: CASRPGLAIDTQYF

clone size: NA
V gene: TRBV6-5
D gene: TRBD2
J gene: TRBJ2-1
CDR3 DNA: TGTGCCAGCAGCGGCGGGACTAGGCGTAGCAATGAGCAGTTCTTC
CDR3 protein: CASSGGTRRSNEQFF

clone size: once
V gene: TRBV6-4
D gene: TRBD1
J gene: TRBJ1-1
CDR3 DNA: TGTGCCAGCAGTGACAACCCCGGGACAGGGAACACTGAAGCTTTCTTT
CDR3 protein: CASSDNPGTGNTEAFF

clone size: NA
V gene: TRBV6-5
D gene: TRBD1
J gene: TRBJ1-5
CDR3 DNA: TGTGCCAGCAGTTACAAGGGGGCGAGCAATCAGCCCCAGCATTTT
CDR3 protein: CASSYKGASNQPQHF

clone size: NA
V gene: TRBV19
D gene: TRBD2
J gene: TRBJ2-1
CDR3 DNA: TGTGCCAGTAGTGACGCCGGGACTAGCGGGGGGTACAATGAGCAGTTCTTC
CDR3 protein: CASSDAGTSGGYNEQFF